These 19 T cell receptor beta chains were all obtained from the same sample, sequenced in a study of T cells in Graves' hyperthyroidism and ophthalmopathy. The source material, RNA transcripts, was used to amplify TCR beta CDR3 regions. When the TCR CDR3 underwent first-round RT-PCR, the HTBI primer set was used. TCRdb used MiXCR to reprocess the multiplex PCR reads, holding one entry per CDR3 protein. The sample records approximately 700,000 distinct CDR3 sequences, about 45% being singletons. The sequencing sample was made of peripheral blood or thyroid tissue (not recorded which). These receptors came from an adult man with Graves' disease, either hyperthyroidism or ophthalmopathy (not recorded which).

This clonotype was observed at least ten times. The chain combines TRBV7-9 with TRBJ1-2; a possible D gene is TRBD1 (5 bases). V was trimmed by 0 bases and J by 0 bases, leaving 8 bases between them. Germline CDR1 reads SEHNR; CDR2 reads FQNEAQ (reference sequence). This CDR3 has 15 amino acids. CDR3 amino acids: CASSLATGPNYGYTF. The CDR3 DNA reads TGTGCCAGCAGCTTAGCTACAGGACCTAACTATGGCTACACCTTC. The complete variable domain, with remaining parts taken from reference TRBV7-9 and TRBJ1-2, reads DTGVSQNPRHKITKRGQNVTFRCDPISEHNRLYWYRQTLGQGPEFLTYFQNEAQLEKSRLLSDRFSAERPKGSFSTLEIQRTEQGDSAMYLCASSLATGPNYGYTFGSGTRLTVV.

CDR3 amino acids: CASSDFTEGGDPVNTEAFF. CDR3 in DNA: TGTGCCAGCAGTGATTTTACGGAGGGAGGCGATCCGGTGAACACTGAAGCTTTCTTT. J is TRBJ1-1 and V is TRBV11-2; D unclear. Trimming cost V 6 bases and J 0 bases, with 26 bases left between them. The germline V gene has CDR1 SGHAT and CDR2 FQNNGV. This CDR3 region has 19 residues.

V and J are TRBV24-1 and TRBJ1-2; D is unresolved. The CDR3 covers 12 residues. Trimming left V 3 bases short and J 4 bases short, with 5 bases between. In germline, CDR1 is KGHDR, CDR2 SFDVKD. CDR3 DNA sequence: TGTGCCACCAGTGATACGTCCTATGGCTACACCTTC. As protein: CATSDTSYGYTF.

This clonotype was seen many times. This sequence joins TRBV2 and TRBJ2-2; D not resolved. Trimming stripped 9 bases from V and 0 bases from J, with 8 bases between. The CDR3 covers 13 residues. The germline V gene has CDR1 SNHLY and CDR2 FYNNEI. The CDR3 loop reads CASFRTNTGELFF. CDR3 DNA sequence: TGTGCCAGTTTTCGGACGAACACCGGGGAGCTGTTTTTT.

The chain carries TRBV20-1 and TRBJ2-7, with D possibly being TRBD2 (5 bases). Germline-derived CDR1 and CDR2 are DFQATT and SNEGSKA (reference sequence). The CDR3 contains 14 residues. V lost 6 bases and J lost 0, with 15 bases in between. The CDR3 spells CSAPLASYSYEQYF. In DNA form, the CDR3 reads TGCAGTGCCCCCCTAGCTTCCTACTCCTACGAGCAGTACTTC.

This clonotype was seen more than once but under ten times. The CDR3 protein is CASSLNRTSGAQETQYF. The CDR3 bases are TGTGCCAGCAGCCTCAACCGGACTAGCGGGGCGCAAGAGACCCAGTACTTC. This chain links TRBV5-4 with TRBJ2-5; 12 nucleotides agree with TRBD2. Germline V gene sequence: CDR1 SGHNT, CDR2 YYREEE (reference sequence). The CDR3 loop spans 17 amino acids. The J segment lost 2 bases and the V segment lost 4 bases, leaving 9 bases of the junction unmatched.

The CDR3 loop reads CASRGTAATNEKLFF. The CDR3 bases are TGTGCCAGCCGAGGGACAGCAGCAACTAATGAAAAACTGTTTTTT. V is TRBV25-1 and J is TRBJ1-4, with TRBD1 identical over 7 bases. The ends lost 8 bases at V and 0 bases at J; junction bases unmatched: 6. Germline V gene sequence: CDR1 MGHDK, CDR2 SYGVNS. The CDR3 is 15 residues long.

The J gene is TRBJ2-5, the V gene TRBV15, with TRBD2 identical over 11 bases. Germline V gives CDR1 LNHNV, CDR2 YYDKDF (reference sequence). With V trimmed by 3 bases and J by 4 bases, 4 bases remained unmatched. This CDR3 is built from 15 residues. Here the CDR3 DNA reads TGTGCCACCAGCAGGCGCGGACTAGCGGGAGAGACCCAGTACTTC. Amino acids: CATSRRGLAGETQYF.

The CDR3 bases are TGTGCCAGCAGCGTAGTTGGGGGTAGGGAAGCTTTCTTT. Its translation: CASSVVGGREAFF. V usage is TRBV7-2 and J usage is TRBJ1-1, with D perhaps matching TRBD1 (5 bases). The V end was cut by 5 bases, the J end by 8 bases, with 15 bases between. CDR1 is SGHTA and CDR2 is FQGNSA in the germline V gene. The CDR3 spans 13 residues.

In its sample, this clonotype was seen many times. V gene TRBV10-3 combines with J gene TRBJ1-2; D is uncertain. This CDR3 has 15 residues. CDR1 ENHRY and CDR2 SYGVKD come from the germline V gene. V was cut by 0 bases and J by 2 bases, with 10 bases left in between. The CDR3 region is CAISESQTLNYGYTF. CDR3 bases: TGTGCCATCAGTGAGTCCCAGACATTAAACTATGGCTACACCTTC.

This chain uses TRBV19 with TRBJ1-5; D possibly corresponds to TRBD1 (6 bases). Trimming removed 4 bases at V and 6 bases at J, with 7 bases between. The CDR3 runs 12 residues. Germline loops: CDR1 LNHDA, CDR2 SQIVND (reference sequence). CDR3 in amino acids: CASSKGVQPQHF. The CDR3 DNA reads TGTGCCAGTAGTAAGGGGGTTCAGCCCCAGCATTTT. Filled out from reference TRBV19 and TRBJ1-5, the complete variable domain reads DGGITQSPKYLFRKEGQNVTLSCEQNLNHDAMYWYRQDPGQGLRLIYYSQIVNDFQKGDIAEGYSVSREKKESFPLTVTSAQKNPTAFYLCASSKGVQPQHFGDGTRLSIL.

The rearrangement uses TRBV20-1 and TRBJ1-6; D may be TRBD1 (5 bases). Trimming left V 3 bases short and J 7 bases short, with 13 bases between. Per the germline V gene, CDR1 is DFQATT and CDR2 is SNEGSKA (reference sequence). CDR3 length: 14 residues. This CDR3 reads CSASSPGGNSPLHF. The CDR3 region has the DNA TGCAGTGCTAGTTCGCCGGGGGGAAATTCACCCCTCCACTTT.

The sample holds a few counts of this clonotype. The chain uses TRBV7-9 and TRBJ1-1, with 8 bases aligning to TRBD1. After removal of 0 bases from V and 3 bases from J, the junction contained 3 bases not matched to a gene. Per the germline V gene, CDR1 is SEHNR and CDR2 is FQNEAQ (reference sequence). The CDR3 is 15 amino acids. CDR3 sequence (DNA): TGTGCCAGCAGCTTAGCCGGACAGGGACACACTGAAGCTTTCTTT. It specifies CASSLAGQGHTEAFF.

The gene calls are TRBV12-3 or TRBV12-4 and TRBJ1-4; TRBD1 matches at 11 bases. Trimming at V came to 5 bases and at J to 8 bases, leaving 4 bases not matched to a gene. The CDR3 is 14 residues long. The CDR3 bases are TGTGCCAGCAGTGGGACAGGGGGGGGGGAAAAACTGTTTTTT. It translates to CASSGTGGGEKLFF.

Ten or more counts support this clonotype. V usage is TRBV24-1 and J usage is TRBJ2-7, with 9 bases fitting TRBD1. Trimming took 4 bases from V and 9 from J; bases not matched to a gene: 9. Germline CDR1 reads KGHDR; CDR2 reads SFDVKD. The CDR3 is made up of 14 amino acids. The CDR3 sequence: CATSEPGTGKAQYF. As DNA, the CDR3 is TGTGCCACCAGTGAACCCGGGACAGGGAAAGCGCAGTACTTC.

This clonotype turned up a few times. At one end the junction does not follow the germline gene, possibly because of a read error. The gene calls are TRBV24-1 and TRBJ1-5; 10 bases match TRBD1. This CDR3 has 17 residues. The germline V gene encodes CDR1 KGHDR and CDR2 SFDVKD. The CDR3: CASSPLATGGGVQPQHF. Written as DNA, the CDR3 is TGTGCCAGCAGTCCTTTGGCGACAGGGGGCGGCGTTCAGCCCCAGCATTTT.

This rearrangement joins TRBV7-9 to TRBJ1-4, with D possibly being TRBD1 (6 bases). This CDR3 has 16 residues. Germline V CDR1 and CDR2: SEHNR, FQNEAQ (reference sequence). Trimming took 1 base from V and 8 from J, leaving 17 bases between them. CDR3 loop: CASSLVGGGHGEKLFF. The CDR3 region has the DNA TGTGCCAGCAGCTTAGTGGGTGGGGGGCATGGGGAAAAACTGTTTTTT.

This clonotype was detected many times. The gene calls are TRBV29-1 and TRBJ1-2; D is possibly TRBD1 (5 bases). The CDR3 length is 12 residues. Per germline, CDR1 SQVTM and CDR2 ANQGSEA. V gave up 2 bases and J gave up 6 bases, with 10 bases separating them. The CDR3 region is CSVEIRVDGYTF. The CDR3 DNA follows: TGCAGCGTTGAAATCAGGGTAGATGGCTACACCTTC.

The V call is TRBV7-9, the J call TRBJ2-7; D is possibly TRBD1 (5 bases). Trimming stripped 5 bases from V and 2 bases from J, with 16 bases between. The V gene's germline CDR1 is SEHNR and CDR2 FQNEAQ (reference sequence). CDR3 length: 15 amino acids. CDR3 sequence: CASSQGRWDTYEQYF. The DNA for the CDR3 is TGTGCCAGCAGCCAGGGAAGGTGGGATACCTACGAGCAGTACTTC.